These 17 T cell receptor beta chains originate from one sample sequenced in a study of blood T cell repertoires in COVID-19. The method was immunoSEQ multiplex PCR; TCRdb's version includes in-frame clones alone and lacks a portion of them. The sample shows approximately 110,000 clones, over 65% of them seen only once. Sequencing used peripheral blood. All receptors derive from an older woman with acute or convalescent COVID-19.

The DNA of the CDR3 is TGTGCCAGCAGCACAACCGCCGGGACAGGGACTGGCTACACCTTC. The encoded protein is CASSTTAGTGTGYTF. V usage is TRBV11-2 and J usage is TRBJ1-2, with 9 bases aligning to TRBD1. Germline V gives CDR1 SGHAT, CDR2 FQNNGV. The CDR3 loop spans 15 amino acids. Losses at the gene ends were 5 bases for V and 7 bases for J; bases not matched to a gene: 11.

This clone showed up just once. The chain carries TRBV18 and TRBJ1-5, with D uncertain. V lost 3 bases and J lost 6, with 9 bases in between. This CDR3 contains 13 residues. Germline CDR1 is KGHSH and CDR2 is LQKENI. CDR3 sequence: CASSPESAQPQHF. The CDR3 DNA reads as TGTGCCAGCTCACCGGAGTCTGCTCAGCCCCAGCATTTT.

The CDR3, as DNA: TGTGCCTGGGACCGGGACAGGGGCGCCGGTGGCTACACCTTC. Its translation is CAWDRDRGAGGYTF. The chain carries TRBV30 and TRBJ1-2; 10 bases line up with TRBD1. The J segment lost 7 bases and the V segment lost 5 bases, leaving 10 bases of the junction unmatched. The germline V gene encodes CDR1 GTSNPN and CDR2 SVGIG (reference sequence). The CDR3 length is 14 residues.

This sequence joins TRBV11-2 and TRBJ2-5, with 9 bases aligning to TRBD2. V was clipped by 2 bases and J by 5 bases; unmatched bases: 18. Looked up from germline, CDR1 is SGHAT and CDR2 is FQNNGV. The CDR3 sequence is 19 residues long. The CDR3 sequence: CASSLSGASGILVGETQYF. The DNA of the CDR3 is TGTGCCAGCAGCTTAAGCGGCGCTAGCGGGATACTTGTTGGTGAGACCCAGTACTTC.

This clone was seen once. This chain links TRBV7-9 with TRBJ2-1; TRBD1 aligns across 7 bases. V shed 5 bases, J shed 1 base, and the junction held 2 bases outside the gene matches. The CDR3 runs 14 residues. In germline, CDR1 is SEHNR, CDR2 FQNEAQ (reference sequence). CDR3 sequence: CASSLTGSYNEQFF. The CDR3, as DNA: TGTGCCAGCAGCCTGACAGGGTCCTACAATGAGCAGTTCTTC.

The rearrangement links TRBV5-4 to TRBJ2-1; 11 nucleotides match TRBD1. From germline, CDR1 is SGHNT and CDR2 YYREEE (reference sequence). This CDR3 spans 17 amino acids. V gave up 0 bases and J gave up 6 bases; unmatched junction bases: 8. CDR3 sequence (DNA): TGTGCCAGCAGCTTGGGTCCCGGGACAGGGGGTATCAATGAGCAGTTCTTC. This codes for CASSLGPGTGGINEQFF.

The chain joins TRBV3-1 (or the pseudogene TRBV3-2) to TRBJ1-4; 7 positions match TRBD1. After removal of 4 bases from V and 2 bases from J, the junction contained 1 base not matched to a gene. The CDR3 totals 14 residues. Per the germline V gene, CDR1 is LGHDT and CDR2 is YNNKEL (reference sequence). The CDR3 DNA sequence: TGTGCCAGCAGCCGACAGGGCACTAATGAAAAACTGTTTTTT. It encodes CASSRQGTNEKLFF.

This clone was observed a handful of times. The CDR3 DNA reads TGTGCCAGCAGCGACCAGGGGACTAGCAGTGTGCAGTATTTT. Protein: CASSDQGTSSVQYF. This chain uses TRBV7-3 with TRBJ2-3; 9 bases are a match to TRBD2. V lost 5 bases to trimming and J lost 11 bases; unmatched junction nucleotides: 11. Germline-derived CDR1 and CDR2 are SGHTA and FQGTGA. This CDR3 has 14 residues.

The chain links TRBV28 to TRBJ1-2; D gene ambiguous. Looked up from germline, CDR1 is MDHEN and CDR2 is SYDVKM. V lost 5 bases to trimming and J lost 5 bases, with 18 bases between them. The CDR3 runs to 15 residues. The DNA for the CDR3 is TGTGCCAGCAGTCTTTATGACACAGAGTTTTATGGCTACACCTTC. Its translation is CASSLYDTEFYGYTF.

V and J are TRBV9 and TRBJ2-5, with a possible D match to TRBD2 (6 bases). V shed 0 bases and J shed 1 base, with 10 bases lying between them. Per germline, CDR1 SGDLS and CDR2 YYNGEE. This CDR3 spans 15 amino acids. The CDR3 region is CASSVAGGAQETQYF. The CDR3 nucleotides are TGTGCCAGCAGCGTAGCTGGAGGGGCCCAAGAGACCCAGTACTTC.

This chain links TRBV18 with TRBJ1-1, with D tentatively TRBD1 (6 bases). This CDR3 is 16 amino acids long. Looked up from germline, CDR1 is KGHSH and CDR2 is LQKENI. Trimming took 3 bases from V and 1 from J, leaving 15 bases between them. CDR3 residues: CASSPSLGGANTEAFF. Here the CDR3 DNA reads TGTGCCAGCTCACCCTCCTTAGGGGGGGCGAACACTGAAGCTTTCTTT.

The chain carries TRBV7-6 and TRBJ2-5; 7 bases line up with TRBD1. This CDR3 is 15 amino acids long. CDR1 and CDR2 (germline): SGHVS, FNYEAQ. Trimming removed 1 base from V and 1 base from J; junction bases left unmatched: 3. The CDR3 region is CASSLEGTVQETQYF. CDR3 nucleotides: TGTGCCAGCAGCTTAGAGGGGACAGTCCAAGAGACCCAGTACTTC.

This clone has a single count. The chain employs TRBV27 and TRBJ1-2; no clear D. Germline CDR1 reads MNHEY; CDR2 reads SMNVEV (reference sequence). This CDR3 spans 14 amino acids. Trimming took off 1 base at V and 2 bases at J, with 8 bases between the two ends. CDR3 DNA: TGTGCCAGCAGTTTATTCCGGAGCAACTATGGCTACACCTTC. Translation gives CASSLFRSNYGYTF.

The V and J genes are TRBV19 and TRBJ2-3; TRBD2 might be the D (6 bases). The V and J ends lost 5 bases and 0 bases respectively, with 9 bases between them. This CDR3 contains 14 residues. In germline, CDR1 is LNHDA, CDR2 SQIVND (reference sequence). Here the CDR3 DNA reads TGTGCCAGTAGTCTGCGGGGTAGCACAGATACGCAGTATTTT. Its translation is CASSLRGSTDTQYF. Based on the CDR3 plus reference TRBV19 and TRBJ2-3, the full variable domain is DGGITQSPKYLFRKEGQNVTLSCEQNLNHDAMYWYRQDPGQGLRLIYYSQIVNDFQKGDIAEGYSVSREKKESFPLTVTSAQKNPTAFYLCASSLRGSTDTQYFGPGTRLTVL.

In this sample, this clone turned up once. J is TRBJ1-5 and V is TRBV4-1; D unclear. This CDR3 has 15 residues. Looked up from germline, CDR1 is MGHRA and CDR2 is YSYEKL. V lost 3 bases and J 2 bases, leaving 11 bases between the germline ends. The CDR3 bases are TGCGCCAGCAGCCATAGTCCCGGGGGCAATCAGCCCCAGCATTTT. Amino acids: CASSHSPGGNQPQHF.

This clone was detected only a few times. The chain uses TRBV10-3 and TRBJ1-1; D unclear. This CDR3 has 12 amino acids. Trimming cost V 2 bases and J 11 bases, with 12 bases left between them. Germline lookup yields CDR1 ENHRY and CDR2 SYGVKD. The CDR3 DNA reads as TGTGCCATCAGTGAGGGGGAGGGAGCGGCTTTCTTT. Protein: CAISEGEGAAFF.

The chain joins TRBV10-2 to TRBJ2-5; 9 bases are a match to TRBD2. With V trimmed by 3 bases and J by 4 bases, 6 bases remained unmatched. The germline gives CDR1 WSHSY, CDR2 SAAADI. The CDR3 sequence is 15 residues long. CDR3 in DNA: TGCGCCAGCAGTGATCCTAGCGGGACCGCAGAGACCCAGTACTTC. Amino acid sequence: CASSDPSGTAETQYF.